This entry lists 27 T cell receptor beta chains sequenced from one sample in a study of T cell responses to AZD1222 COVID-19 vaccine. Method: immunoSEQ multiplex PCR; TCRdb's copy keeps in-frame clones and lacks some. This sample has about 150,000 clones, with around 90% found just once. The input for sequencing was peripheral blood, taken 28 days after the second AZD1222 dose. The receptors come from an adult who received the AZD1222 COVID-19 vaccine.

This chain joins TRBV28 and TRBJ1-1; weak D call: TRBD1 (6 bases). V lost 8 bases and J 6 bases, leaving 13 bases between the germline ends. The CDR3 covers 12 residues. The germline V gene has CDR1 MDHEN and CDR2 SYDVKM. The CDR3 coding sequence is TGTGCCAGCCTCGGGACACCTGCTGAAGCTTTCTTT. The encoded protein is CASLGTPAEAFF.

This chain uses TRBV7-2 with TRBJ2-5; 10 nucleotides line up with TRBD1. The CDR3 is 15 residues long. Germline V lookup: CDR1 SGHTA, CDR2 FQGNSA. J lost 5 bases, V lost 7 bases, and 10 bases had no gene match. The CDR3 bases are TGTGCCAGCAAGACAGGGGGCTACTATGCTGAGACCCAGTACTTC. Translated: CASKTGGYYAETQYF.

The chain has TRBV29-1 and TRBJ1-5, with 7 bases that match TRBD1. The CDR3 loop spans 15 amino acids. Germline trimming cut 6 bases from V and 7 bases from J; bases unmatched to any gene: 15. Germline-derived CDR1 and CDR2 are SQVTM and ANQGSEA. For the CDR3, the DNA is TGCAGCGTGGGAGAAGACAGGGAGGCCGGGCAGCCCCAGCATTTT. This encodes CSVGEDREAGQPQHF.

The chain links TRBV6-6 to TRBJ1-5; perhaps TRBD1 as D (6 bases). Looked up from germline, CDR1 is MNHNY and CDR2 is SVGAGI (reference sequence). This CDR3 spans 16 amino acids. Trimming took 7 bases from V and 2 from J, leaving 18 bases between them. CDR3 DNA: TGTGCCAGCACCAAGGGCCACGCAGGGGGCAATCAGCCCCAGCATTTT. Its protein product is CASTKGHAGGNQPQHF.

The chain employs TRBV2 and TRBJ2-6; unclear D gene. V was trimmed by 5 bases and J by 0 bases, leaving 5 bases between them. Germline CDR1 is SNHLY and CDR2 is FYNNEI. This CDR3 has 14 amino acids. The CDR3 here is CASSPYSGANVLTF. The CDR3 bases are TGTGCCAGCAGTCCCTACTCTGGGGCCAACGTCCTGACTTTC. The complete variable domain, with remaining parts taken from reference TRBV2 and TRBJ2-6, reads EPEVTQTPSHQVTQMGQEVILRCVPISNHLYFYWYRQILGQKVEFLVSFYNNEISEKSEIFDDQFSVERPDGSNFTLKIRSTKLEDSAMYFCASSPYSGANVLTFGAGSRLTVL.

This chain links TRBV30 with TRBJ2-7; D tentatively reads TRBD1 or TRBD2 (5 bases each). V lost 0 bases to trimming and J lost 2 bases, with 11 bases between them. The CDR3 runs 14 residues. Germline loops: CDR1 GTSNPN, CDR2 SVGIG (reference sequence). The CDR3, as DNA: TGTGCCTGGAGTGTTGGGGGAAAACCCTACGAGCAGTACTTC. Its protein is CAWSVGGKPYEQYF. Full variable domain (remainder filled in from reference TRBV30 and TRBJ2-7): SQTIHQWPATLVQPVGSPLSLECTVEGTSNPNLYWYRQAAGRGLQLLFYSVGIGQISSEVPQNLSASRPQDRQFILSSKKLLLSDSGFYLCAWSVGGKPYEQYFGPGTRLTVT.

Written as DNA, the CDR3 is TGCGCCAGCAGCTTGGACAGGGACAAACTGTTTTTT. It yields the protein CASSLDRDKLFF. The chain carries TRBV5-1 and TRBJ1-4; D might be TRBD1 (6 bases). This CDR3 is built from 12 residues. Trimming took 0 bases from V and 11 from J, leaving 8 bases between them. Germline values: CDR1 SGHRS, CDR2 YFSETQ.

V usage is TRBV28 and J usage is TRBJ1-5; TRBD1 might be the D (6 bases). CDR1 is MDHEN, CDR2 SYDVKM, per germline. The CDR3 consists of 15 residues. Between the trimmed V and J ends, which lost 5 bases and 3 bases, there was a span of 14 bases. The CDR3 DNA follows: TGTGCCAGCAGTACCGCAGGGGCTTTCAATCAGCCCCAGCATTTT. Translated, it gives CASSTAGAFNQPQHF. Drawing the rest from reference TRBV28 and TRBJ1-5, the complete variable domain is DVKVTQSSRYLVKRTGEKVFLECVQDMDHENMFWYRQDPGLGLRLIYFSYDVKMKEKGDIPEGYSVSREKKERFSLILESASTNQTSMYLCASSTAGAFNQPQHFGDGTRLSIL.

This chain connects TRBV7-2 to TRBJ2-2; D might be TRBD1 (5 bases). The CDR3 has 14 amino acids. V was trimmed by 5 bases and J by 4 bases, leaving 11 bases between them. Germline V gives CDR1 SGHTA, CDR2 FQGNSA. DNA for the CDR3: TGTGCCAGCAGCCTTAATAGGGGCACCGGGGAGCTGTTTTTT. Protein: CASSLNRGTGELFF.

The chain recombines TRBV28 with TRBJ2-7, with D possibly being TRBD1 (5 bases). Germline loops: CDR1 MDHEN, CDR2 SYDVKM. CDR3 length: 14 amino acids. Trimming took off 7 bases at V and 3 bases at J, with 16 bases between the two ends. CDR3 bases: TGTGCCAGCATCAACCACGGCCAGGGCTACGAGCAGTACTTC. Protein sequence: CASINHGQGYEQYF.

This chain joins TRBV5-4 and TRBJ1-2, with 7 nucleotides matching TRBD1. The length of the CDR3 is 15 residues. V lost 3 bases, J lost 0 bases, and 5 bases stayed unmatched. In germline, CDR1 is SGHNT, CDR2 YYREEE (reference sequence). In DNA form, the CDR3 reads TGTGCCAGCAGCTCGGGGGGACAGACTAACTATGGCTACACCTTC. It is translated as CASSSGGQTNYGYTF.

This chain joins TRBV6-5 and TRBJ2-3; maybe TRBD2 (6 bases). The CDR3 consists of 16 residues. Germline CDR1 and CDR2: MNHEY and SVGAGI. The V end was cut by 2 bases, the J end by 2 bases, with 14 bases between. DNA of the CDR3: TGTGCCAGCAGTTACCTCCGTGCGGGAAACACAGATACGCAGTATTTT. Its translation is CASSYLRAGNTDTQYF.

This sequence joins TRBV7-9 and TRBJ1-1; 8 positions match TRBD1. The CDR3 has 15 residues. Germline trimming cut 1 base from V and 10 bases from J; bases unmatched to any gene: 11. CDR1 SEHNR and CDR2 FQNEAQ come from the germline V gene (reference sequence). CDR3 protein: CASSLGSGGGLRAFF. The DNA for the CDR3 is TGTGCCAGCAGCTTAGGGTCAGGGGGCGGATTAAGAGCTTTCTTT. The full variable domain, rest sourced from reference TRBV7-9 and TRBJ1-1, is DTGVSQNPRHKITKRGQNVTFRCDPISEHNRLYWYRQTLGQGPEFLTYFQNEAQLEKSRLLSDRFSAERPKGSFSTLEIQRTEQGDSAMYLCASSLGSGGGLRAFFGQGTRLTVV.

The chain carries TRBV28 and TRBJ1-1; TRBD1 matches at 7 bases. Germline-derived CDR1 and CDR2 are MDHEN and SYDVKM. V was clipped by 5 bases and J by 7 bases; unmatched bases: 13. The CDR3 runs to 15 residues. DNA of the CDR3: TGTGCCAGCAGTCCACCCAATAGGGGGCGCGATGAAGCTTTCTTT. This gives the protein CASSPPNRGRDEAFF.

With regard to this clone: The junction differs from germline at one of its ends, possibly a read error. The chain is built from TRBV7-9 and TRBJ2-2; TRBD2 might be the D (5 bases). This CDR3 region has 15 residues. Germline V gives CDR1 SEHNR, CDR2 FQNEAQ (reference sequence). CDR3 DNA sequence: TGTGCCAGCAGCGTAGCGACACTCAACACCGGGGAGCTGTTTTTT. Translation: CASSVATLNTGELFF.

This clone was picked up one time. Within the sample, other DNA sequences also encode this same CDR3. CDR3 protein: CASSPTGAGDGNEKLFF. For the CDR3, the DNA is TGCGCCAGCAGCCCAACAGGGGCGGGGGACGGAAATGAAAAACTGTTTTTT. The chain has TRBV4-3 and TRBJ1-4; 7 nucleotides agree with TRBD1. The CDR3 runs to 17 residues. V trimming: 4 bases; J trimming: 5 bases; junction bases outside the gene matches: 13. Germline lookup yields CDR1 LGHNA and CDR2 YSLEER.

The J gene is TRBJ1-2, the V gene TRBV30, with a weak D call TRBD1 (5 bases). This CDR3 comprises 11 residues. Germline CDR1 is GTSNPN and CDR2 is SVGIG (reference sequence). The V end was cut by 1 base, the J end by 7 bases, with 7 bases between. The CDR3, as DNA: TGTGCCTGGAGTGAAGGGGCTGGCTACACCTTC. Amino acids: CAWSEGAGYTF.

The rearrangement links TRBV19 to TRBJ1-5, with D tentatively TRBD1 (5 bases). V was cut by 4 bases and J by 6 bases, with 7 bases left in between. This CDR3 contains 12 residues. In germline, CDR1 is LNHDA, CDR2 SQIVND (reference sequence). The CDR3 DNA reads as TGTGCCAGTAGTACAGGGAGTCAGCCCCAGCATTTT. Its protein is CASSTGSQPQHF.

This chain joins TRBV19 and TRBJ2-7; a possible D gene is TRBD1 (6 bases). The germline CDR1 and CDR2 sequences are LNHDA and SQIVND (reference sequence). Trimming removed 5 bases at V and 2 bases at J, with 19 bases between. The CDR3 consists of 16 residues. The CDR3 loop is CASSGLPRTEAYEQYF. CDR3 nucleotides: TGTGCCAGTAGTGGGCTTCCGCGGACAGAGGCCTACGAGCAGTACTTC.

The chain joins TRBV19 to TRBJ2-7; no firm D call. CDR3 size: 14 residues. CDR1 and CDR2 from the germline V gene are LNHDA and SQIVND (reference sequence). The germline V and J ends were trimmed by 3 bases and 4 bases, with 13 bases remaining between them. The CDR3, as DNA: TGTGCCAGTAGTATCATGGACCAACGATACGAGCAGTACTTC. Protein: CASSIMDQRYEQYF.

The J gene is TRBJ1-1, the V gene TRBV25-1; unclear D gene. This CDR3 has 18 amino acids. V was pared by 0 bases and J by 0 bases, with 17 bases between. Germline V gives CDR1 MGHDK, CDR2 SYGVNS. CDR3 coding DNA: TGTGCCAGCAGTGAATATCCCTCCGGAGTGGGGTTGAACACTGAAGCTTTCTTT. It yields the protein CASSEYPSGVGLNTEAFF.

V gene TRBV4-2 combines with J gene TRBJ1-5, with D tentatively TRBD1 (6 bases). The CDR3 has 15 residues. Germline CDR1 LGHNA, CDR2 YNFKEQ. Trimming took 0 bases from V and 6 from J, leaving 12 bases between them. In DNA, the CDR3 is TGTGCCAGCAGCCAAGATGAGGGGGTCCCTCAGCCCCAGCATTTT. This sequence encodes CASSQDEGVPQPQHF.

DNA of the CDR3: TGCGCCAGCAGCTTGGAAGGGAACATTCAGTACTTC. Protein: CASSLEGNIQYF. This rearrangement joins TRBV5-1 to TRBJ2-4; D unclear. Trimming cost V 0 bases and J 7 bases, with 5 bases left between them. CDR1 is SGHRS and CDR2 is YFSETQ in the germline V gene. The length of the CDR3 is 12 residues.

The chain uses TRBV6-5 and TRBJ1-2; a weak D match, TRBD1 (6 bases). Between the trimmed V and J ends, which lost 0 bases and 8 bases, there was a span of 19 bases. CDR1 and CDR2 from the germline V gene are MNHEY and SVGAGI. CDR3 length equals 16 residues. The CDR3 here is CASSYSNARGAWGYTF. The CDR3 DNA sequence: TGTGCCAGCAGTTACTCGAACGCTAGGGGGGCGTGGGGCTACACCTTC.

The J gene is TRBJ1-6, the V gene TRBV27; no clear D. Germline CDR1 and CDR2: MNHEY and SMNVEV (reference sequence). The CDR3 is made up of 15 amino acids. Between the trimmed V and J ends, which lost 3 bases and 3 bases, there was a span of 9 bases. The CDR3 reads CASSFVQSYNSPLHF. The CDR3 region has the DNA TGTGCCAGCAGTTTCGTGCAGAGCTATAATTCACCCCTCCACTTT.

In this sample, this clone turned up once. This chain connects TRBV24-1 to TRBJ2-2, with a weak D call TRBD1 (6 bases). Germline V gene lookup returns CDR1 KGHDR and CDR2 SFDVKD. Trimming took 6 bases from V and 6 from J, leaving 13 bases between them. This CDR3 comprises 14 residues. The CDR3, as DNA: TGTGCCACCAGTCAGGGGCTCCTTGCCGGGGAGCTGTTTTTT. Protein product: CATSQGLLAGELFF.

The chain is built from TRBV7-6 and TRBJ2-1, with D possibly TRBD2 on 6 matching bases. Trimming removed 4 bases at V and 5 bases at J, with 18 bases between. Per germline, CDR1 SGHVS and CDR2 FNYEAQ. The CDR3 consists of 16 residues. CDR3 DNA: TGTGCCAGCAGCTCGCCATTTGGGGAGGACCACAATGAGCAGTTCTTC. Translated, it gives CASSSPFGEDHNEQFF.